This T cell receptor beta chain was sequenced during a study of T cells after yellow fever vaccination. Broader study findings: A weaker but faster secondary response was observed, peaking on day 5 versus 15. A minor fraction of clonotypes spanned both CD4 and CD8 compartments.

One entry per CDR3 protein results from TCRdb running MiXCR on the 5' RACE reads. The data hold 450,000 to 550,000 distinct CDR3 sequences, with around a fifth observed a single time. This clonotype was detected only a few times. As yet, its antigen is unknown. The germline CDR1 and CDR2 sequences are SGHKS and YYEKEE (reference sequence). CDR3 length: 15 residues. The germline V and J ends were trimmed by 4 bases and 2 bases, with 13 bases remaining between them. The V gene is TRBV5-5, the J gene TRBJ2-1, with TRBD1 as a possible D gene (6 bases). This sample comprised PBMCs, obtained less than 25 days after the first yellow fever vaccination. This TCR derives from a man younger than 35 who received the YFV17D yellow fever vaccine. The CDR3 region has the DNA TGTGCCAGCAGCCGGACAGTCAAAGCCTACAATGAGCAGTTCTTC. It specifies CASSRTVKAYNEQFF.